A selection of T cell receptor beta chains follows, all from one sample in a study of T cell repertoires in cytomegalovirus infection. Their antigens are not known. MiXCR, run by TCRdb on the reads, gives a single entry per CDR3 protein. The sample yields 300,000 to 400,000 distinct CDR3 sequences, 29% seen once. This sample comprised cultured PBMCs, obtained from culture after CMV antigen stimulation. The receptors originated from a human donor in good health (CMV status not recorded). Some clones in this sample may be carry-over from other donors' samples. The CDR3 runs from the conserved cysteine through the conserved F or W. A D gene is named only where the DNA matches it firmly. Expanded clones are given a class, and other clones once, few, many or no size at all.

clone_size	d_call	cdr3_length	v_call	j_call	cdr3_nt	cdr3_aa
NA	NA	11	TRBV20-1	TRBJ1-5	TGCAGTGTTGCTCAGGATCAGCCCCAGCATTTT	CSVAQDQPQHF
NA	TRBD1	15	TRBV5-3	TRBJ1-1	TGTGCCAGCAGCTCCCGGGACAGCGGGAACACTGAAGCTTTCTTT	CASSSRDSGNTEAFF
NA	NA	17	TRBV5-6	TRBJ1-3	TGTGCCAGCAGCTTTGATAGGGCCCACTTCTCTGGAAACACCATATATTTT	CASSFDRAHFSGNTIYF
many	NA	15	TRBV5-6	TRBJ1-4	TGTGCCAGCAGCTTCACCGTCAATGACCGAGGAAGGCTGTTTTTT	CASSFTVNDRGRLFF
NA	NA	13	TRBV30	TRBJ2-1	TGTGCCTGGAGTAGAGGGTTTACCGATGAGCAGTTCTTC	CAWSRGFTDEQFF
once	TRBD2	16	TRBV20-1	TRBJ2-1	TGCAGTGCCCCTACTAGCGGGGGGAACTCCTACAATGAGCAGTTCTTC	CSAPTSGGNSYNEQFF
NA	TRBD1	16	TRBV12-3/TRBV12-4	TRBJ1-5	TGTGCCAGCAGTTCTCCCGGGACAGGGGGCAATCAGCCCCAGCATTTT	CASSSPGTGGNQPQHF
NA	NA	15	TRBV6-1	TRBJ2-7	TGTGCCAGCAGTGAAGAGTCTCAGGGGAACTACGAGCAGTACTTC	CASSEESQGNYEQYF
few	TRBD1	18	TRBV7-8	TRBJ2-4	TGTGCCAGCAGCTTAGGAACTACAGGGGGCGGATCTCGGAACATTCAGTACTTC	CASSLGTTGGGSRNIQYF
many	NA	15	TRBV7-2	TRBJ1-5	TGTGCCAGCAGCTTAGGGAGGGGGAGCAATCAGCCCCAGCATTTT	CASSLGRGSNQPQHF
few	TRBD2	15	TRBV7-7	TRBJ2-1	TGTGCTAGCAGCTCAACACCCCGGGGGGAAGATGAGCAGTTCTTC	CASSSTPRGEDEQFF
NA	TRBD1	14	TRBV7-2	TRBJ1-5	TGTGCCAGCCGCTCGGGACAGGGTTGGCAGCCCCAGCATTTT	CASRSGQGWQPQHF
few	NA	15	TRBV4-2	TRBJ2-1	TGTGCCAGCAGCCAAGAGAGTGCTACCTACAATGAGCAGTTCTTC	CASSQESATYNEQFF
NA	TRBD2	15	TRBV6-2/TRBV6-3	TRBJ2-1	TGTGCCAGCGTCGGGGGGGGGCCCATCTACGATGAGCAGTTCTTC	CASVGGGPIYDEQFF
few	NA	13	TRBV6-2/TRBV6-3	TRBJ1-1	TGTGCCAGCAGGAGGAGCGGGGACACTGAAGCTTTCTTT	CASRRSGDTEAFF
NA	NA	16	TRBV27	TRBJ1-4	TGTGCCAGCAGTTCCCTCAGGCTGGGGACTAATGAAAAACTGTTTTTT	CASSSLRLGTNEKLFF
few	TRBD2	15	TRBV7-7	TRBJ2-3	TGTGCTAGCAGCATGGGACTAGCGGGAGCAGATACGCAGTATTTT	CASSMGLAGADTQYF
many	TRBD1	13	TRBV7-9	TRBJ1-1	TGTGCCAGCAGCTTATCACAGGGGTGGGGAGCTTTCTTT	CASSLSQGWGAFF
few	NA	14	TRBV27	TRBJ2-1	TGTGCCAGCAGTTTACCGGGGGGCGCGAATGAGCAGTTCTTC	CASSLPGGANEQFF
few	NA	16	TRBV7-9	TRBJ1-1	TGTGCCAGCAGCTTTACTAATCTCGGGGGGCTCACTGAAGCTTTCTTT	CASSFTNLGGLTEAFF
many	NA	16	TRBV24-1	TRBJ2-1	TGTGCCACCAGTGGGACCGGGACTGAGTCCTACAATGAGCAGTTCTTC	CATSGTGTESYNEQFF
NA	NA	12	TRBV3-1	TRBJ1-1	TGTGCCAGCAGCCAGGGACAAGGTGAAGCTTTCTTT	CASSQGQGEAFF
once	TRBD1	15	TRBV11-2	TRBJ2-3	TGTGCCAGCAGCTTAGTAGGGGGCGGCACAGATACGCAGTATTTT	CASSLVGGGTDTQYF
NA	NA	16	TRBV6-5	TRBJ1-1	TGTGCCAGCAGTAGTACCGCGGCCCCCAAAAACACTGAAGCTTTCTTT	CASSSTAAPKNTEAFF
NA	NA	14	TRBV6-1	TRBJ1-2	TGTGCCAGCAGTCAGGGGCGGTTACACTATGGCTACACCTTC	CASSQGRLHYGYTF
NA	NA	13	TRBV28	TRBJ2-2	TGTGCCAGCAGGGAGGGAGTGGTCGGGGAGCTGTTTTTT	CASREGVVGELFF
NA	NA	15	TRBV11-3	TRBJ2-7	TGTGCCAGCAGCCCCAGGACTGGACCCTGGGACGAGCAGTACTTC	CASSPRTGPWDEQYF
many	NA	16	TRBV7-2	TRBJ2-1	TGTGCCAGCAGCTCACGTCGGGGGAGCTCCTACAATGAGCAGTTCTTC	CASSSRRGSSYNEQFF
NA	NA	16	TRBV12-3/TRBV12-4	TRBJ1-2	TGTGCCAGCAGTTTTCCACACGAATGGGCTAACTATGGCTACACCTTC	CASSFPHEWANYGYTF
NA	TRBD1	15	TRBV6-6	TRBJ1-2	TGTGCCAGCAGTTACGGGACAGTCGATAACTATGGCTACACCTTC	CASSYGTVDNYGYTF
few	TRBD1	15	TRBV7-2	TRBJ1-2	TGTGCCAGCAGCTTTGACAGGGGGCGGGTCGGGGGCTACACCTTC	CASSFDRGRVGGYTF
NA	NA	14	TRBV11-2	TRBJ2-3	TGTGCCAGCAGCTTAAGGGGCTGGGCAGATACGCAGTATTTT	CASSLRGWADTQYF
NA	TRBD2	23	TRBV12-3/TRBV12-4	TRBJ2-2	TGTGCCAGCAGTTTAGTTAGGAATTGGAGACTAGCCTCGTGGGGCATGAGTTCCGGGGAGCCGTTTTTT	CASSLVRNWRLASWGMSSGEPFF
few	NA	16	TRBV28	TRBJ1-5	NA	CASSSSGTLRNQPQHF
NA	NA	14	TRBV7-2	TRBJ1-2	TGTGCCAGCAGCCGCCCGGGGGACTGGTATGGCTACACCTTC	CASSRPGDWYGYTF
NA	NA	14	TRBV24-1	TRBJ2-3	TGTGCCACCAGTGAAGCAGGGTGGGGGACGGCGCAGTATTTT	CATSEAGWGTAQYF
many	NA	17	TRBV7-8	TRBJ1-2	TGTGCCAGCAGCGTTGAGGGGAGGACAGACCTTTCCTATGGCTACACCTTC	CASSVEGRTDLSYGYTF
few	NA	15	TRBV27	TRBJ2-7	TGTGCCAGCAGTTTATCGGATGCCCGCTCCTACGAGCAGTACTTC	CASSLSDARSYEQYF
few	NA	13	TRBV6-1	TRBJ1-2	TGTGCCAGCAGTGAACGACCCGCTGGGGGCTACACCTTC	CASSERPAGGYTF
many	NA	16	TRBV11-1	TRBJ2-2	TGTGCCAGCAGCTTTAGGGTGGCCGGGAACACCGGGGAGCTGTTTTTT	CASSFRVAGNTGELFF
NA	NA	13	TRBV11-2	TRBJ2-2	TGTGCCAGCAGCTTTCAAAACACCGGGGAGCTGTTTTTT	CASSFQNTGELFF
many	NA	15	TRBV7-6	TRBJ1-1	TGTGCCAGCAGCTTAGCTCAGGAGGGGGACACTGAAGCTTTCTTT	CASSLAQEGDTEAFF
few	NA	16	TRBV7-9	TRBJ1-2	TGTGCCAGCAGCTTAGTTGGACAGAATTTCAACTATGGCTACACCTTC	CASSLVGQNFNYGYTF
NA	NA	12	TRBV12-3/TRBV12-4	TRBJ2-7	TGTGCCAGCAGTGAGTTCGCCTACGAGCAGTACTTC	CASSEFAYEQYF
medium-sized	TRBD1	14	TRBV7-8	TRBJ2-5	TGTGCCAGCAGCTTAGTTCACAGGGGAGAGACCCAGTACTTC	CASSLVHRGETQYF
NA	NA	14	TRBV3-1	TRBJ2-7	TGTGCCAGCAGCCAAGGGGTCGGGGGCTACGAGCAGTACTTC	CASSQGVGGYEQYF